This T cell receptor beta chain originates from a study of patients and donors after allogeneic stem cell transplantation. The germline V gene has CDR1 DFQATT and CDR2 SNEGSKA (reference sequence). This CDR3 contains 15 residues. Trimming took 1 base from V and 0 from J, leaving 10 bases between them. TCRdb reanalysed the RT-PCR reads using MiXCR and keeps one entry per CDR3 protein. Here the sample spans about 960,000 distinct CDR3 sequences, about a sixth being singletons. The V and J genes are TRBV20-1 and TRBJ2-4; D gene uncertain. The clonotype comes from a human donor who was either an allogeneic HSCT recipient or a stem cell or donor lymphocyte infusion donor (not recorded which). It is not recorded whose cells these are; they may come from a transplant donor. Sequences were obtained from blood, either unsorted or a sorted T cell fraction (not recorded which). The CDR3: CSARGAGLAKNIQYF. The CDR3, as DNA: TGCAGTGCTAGAGGGGCAGGCCTAGCCAAAAACATTCAGTACTTC.